A selection of T cell receptor beta chains follows, all from one sample in a study of blood T cell repertoires in COVID-19. Profiled with immunoSEQ multiplex PCR; TCRdb holds only in-frame clones, not every one. The table has tens of thousands of clones, around 83% seen once. Sequencing was done on a sample of peripheral blood. Source of these receptors: a man over 45 with COVID-19, enrolled during active disease. CDR3s include the opening cysteine and the closing phenylalanine or tryptophan. Fields, in order: clone size, J gene, V gene, D gene, CDR3 DNA, CDR3 protein. The D gene is left open where the match is weak. Part of the rows lack a size; the others show once, few, many or a class for expanded clones.

clone_size: .; j_call: TRBJ2-1; v_call: TRBV7-9; d_call: .; cdr3_nt: TGTGCCAGCAGCTTAGCAGGGGGTAGAGGGTACAATGAGCAGTTCTTC; cdr3_aa: CASSLAGGRGYNEQFF
clone_size: .; j_call: TRBJ2-5; v_call: TRBV19; d_call: TRBD1; cdr3_nt: TGTGCCAGTAGTGAAGGACAGGGGCCCCAAGAGACCCAGTACTTC; cdr3_aa: CASSEGQGPQETQYF
clone_size: .; j_call: TRBJ2-5; v_call: TRBV24-1; d_call: TRBD2; cdr3_nt: TGTGCCACCAGTGACCCCCTAGCGGGAGTGAAGGAGACCCAGTACTTC; cdr3_aa: CATSDPLAGVKETQYF
clone_size: .; j_call: TRBJ2-7; v_call: TRBV5-4; d_call: TRBD1; cdr3_nt: TGTGCCAGCAGCAACAGGGGGAGCTCCTACGAGCAGTACTTC; cdr3_aa: CASSNRGSSYEQYF
clone_size: .; j_call: TRBJ1-5; v_call: TRBV5-1; d_call: .; cdr3_nt: TGCGCCAGCAGCTTGTCTGGGGCGACTTCCCAGCCCCAGCATTTT; cdr3_aa: CASSLSGATSQPQHF
clone_size: .; j_call: TRBJ1-1; v_call: TRBV13; d_call: .; cdr3_nt: TGTGCCAGCAGCCCGGGACTAGGGGCCTCTGAAGCTTTCTTT; cdr3_aa: CASSPGLGASEAFF
clone_size: .; j_call: TRBJ2-1; v_call: TRBV9; d_call: TRBD1; cdr3_nt: TGTGCCAGCAGCCCCTCCGGGCAGGGGGCGGTTCGGGGAGAGCAGTTCTTC; cdr3_aa: CASSPSGQGAVRGEQFF
clone_size: .; j_call: TRBJ1-1; v_call: TRBV5-5; d_call: .; cdr3_nt: TGTGCCAGCAGCTACGAAAGGGGCTGGGATGAAGCTTTCTTT; cdr3_aa: CASSYERGWDEAFF
clone_size: .; j_call: TRBJ1-3; v_call: TRBV5-4; d_call: .; cdr3_nt: TGTGCCAGCAGTCCTAGCCCGTCCACCTTTTCTGGAAACACCATATATTTT; cdr3_aa: CASSPSPSTFSGNTIYF
clone_size: .; j_call: TRBJ1-1; v_call: TRBV7-3; d_call: .; cdr3_nt: TGTGCCAGCAGCTTGATTCCAGGGCGAACTGAAGCTTTCTTT; cdr3_aa: CASSLIPGRTEAFF
clone_size: .; j_call: TRBJ1-5; v_call: TRBV30; d_call: .; cdr3_nt: TGTGCCTGGAGTGAACAGAACAATCAGCCCCAGCATTTT; cdr3_aa: CAWSEQNNQPQHF
clone_size: .; j_call: TRBJ1-3; v_call: TRBV30; d_call: .; cdr3_nt: TGTGCCTGGGGCCGTCCGGCAGGACTCTCTGGAAACACCATATATTTT; cdr3_aa: CAWGRPAGLSGNTIYF
clone_size: .; j_call: TRBJ2-2; v_call: TRBV28; d_call: .; cdr3_nt: TGTGCCAGCAGGTTACAGGGCACCATGGGTGGGGAGCTGTTTTTT; cdr3_aa: CASRLQGTMGGELFF
clone_size: once; j_call: TRBJ2-6; v_call: TRBV18; d_call: TRBD2; cdr3_nt: TGTGCCAGCTCTCCCGGGATTCTAGCGGGAGCCTCCTCTTCTGGGGCCAACGTCCTGACTTTC; cdr3_aa: CASSPGILAGASSSGANVLTF
clone_size: once; j_call: TRBJ2-1; v_call: TRBV19; d_call: TRBD1; cdr3_nt: TGTGCCAGTAGTATTGGATGGACAGGGGGTAATGAGCAGTTCTTC; cdr3_aa: CASSIGWTGGNEQFF
clone_size: .; j_call: TRBJ2-1; v_call: TRBV2; d_call: TRBD2; cdr3_nt: TGTGCCAGCAGTATGATCCAGGACAAGGCCCTAGCGGAATACAATGAGCAGTTCTTC; cdr3_aa: CASSMIQDKALAEYNEQFF
clone_size: .; j_call: TRBJ2-2; v_call: TRBV19; d_call: .; cdr3_nt: TGTGCCAGTACCTCCGGGAACCCCGGGGAGCTGTTTTTT; cdr3_aa: CASTSGNPGELFF